This is a list of T cell receptor beta chains from one sample in a study of T cell changes during pregnancy in multiple sclerosis. Here immunoSEQ multiplex PCR was the method, and the copy in TCRdb shows in-frame clones only, minus some. This sample has about 40,000 clones, with around 90% found just once. The sample was CD4+ T cells from peripheral blood mononuclear cells, taken in the third trimester of pregnancy. The receptor source for this set is a female donor with multiple sclerosis, enrolled in a pregnancy study. The CDR3 runs from the conserved cysteine through the conserved F or W. The order of the fields is V gene, J gene, CDR3 protein.

V: TRBV2; J: TRBJ2-2; CDR3: CASIGGVSTGELFF
V: TRBV7-2; J: TRBJ2-7; CDR3: CASSEDRPSYEQYF
V: TRBV11-2; J: TRBJ1-1; CDR3: CASSRGTRNTEAFF
V: TRBV19; J: TRBJ2-1; CDR3: CASSPGTSDRGEQFF
V: TRBV27; J: TRBJ2-1; CDR3: CASSLSRGGYNEQFF
V: TRBV5-8; J: TRBJ2-7; CDR3: CASSQSGTGSSRLDF
V: TRBV6-5; J: TRBJ1-2; CDR3: CASSTTNRGNGYTF
V: TRBV5-6; J: TRBJ2-1; CDR3: CASSERMWDRDNEQFF
V: TRBV19; J: TRBJ2-1; CDR3: CASSSQHLDHISYNEQFF
V: TRBV30; J: TRBJ2-3; CDR3: CAWRAAGGAEYF
V: TRBV11-3; J: TRBJ2-5; CDR3: CASSKRDRQETQYF
V: TRBV29-1; J: TRBJ2-1; CDR3: CSVEGLAGALINEQFF
V: TRBV28; J: TRBJ1-2; CDR3: CASSYPIWAGVDYGYTF
V: TRBV5-1; J: TRBJ2-5; CDR3: CASSLGGTSGSETQYF
V: TRBV15; J: TRBJ2-7; CDR3: CATSRGRSSYEQYF
V: TRBV28; J: TRBJ1-1; CDR3: CASEQGALNTEAFF
V: TRBV14; J: TRBJ1-2; CDR3: CASSEKRRGGLYGYTF
V: TRBV6-1; J: TRBJ2-7; CDR3: CASSDPGQGFNEQYF
V: TRBV7-2; J: TRBJ2-7; CDR3: CASSLRRTSGRYYEQYF
V: TRBV19; J: TRBJ2-3; CDR3: CASSIGGTGRLDTQYF
V: TRBV29-1; J: TRBJ2-4; CDR3: CSVVRSGIQYF
V: TRBV27; J: TRBJ1-1; CDR3: CASRRIRDRGSNTEAFF
V: TRBV19; J: TRBJ1-5; CDR3: CASSTRWASRNQPQHF
V: TRBV9; J: TRBJ2-7; CDR3: CASSRDRNGNYEQYF
V: TRBV27; J: TRBJ2-7; CDR3: CASSPRVNSGRDYEQYF
V: TRBV30; J: TRBJ1-4; CDR3: CAWSVTATNEKLFF
V: TRBV7-8; J: TRBJ2-7; CDR3: CASSGGAGGPYEQYF
V: TRBV19; J: TRBJ2-6; CDR3: CASSIRGPGANVLTF
V: TRBV9; J: TRBJ2-3; CDR3: CASSVNSGGTDTQYF
V: TRBV5-1; J: TRBJ2-1; CDR3: CASSLKTSGEQFF
V: TRBV7-2; J: TRBJ2-1; CDR3: CASSLASGTAYNEQFF
V: TRBV6-1; J: TRBJ2-7; CDR3: CASSEGSSGASYEQYF
V: TRBV27; J: TRBJ2-3; CDR3: CASSLRGLGTDTQYF
V: TRBV5-1; J: TRBJ2-3; CDR3: CASSSLDTQYF
V: TRBV6-1; J: TRBJ1-4; CDR3: CASSESRGEGKLFF
V: TRBV7-9; J: TRBJ2-7; CDR3: CASSLYASGNTYEQYF
V: TRBV4-3; J: TRBJ2-2; CDR3: CASSQTTSGRYNGELFF
V: TRBV6-6; J: TRBJ2-1; CDR3: CASSPGTSRFNEQFF
V: TRBV2; J: TRBJ1-5; CDR3: CASTEGIQPQHF
V: TRBV21-1; J: TRBJ2-5; CDR3: CALPSASSNREGTSETQYF
V: TRBV21-1; J: TRBJ1-1; CDR3: CASSKVSPLVKSTEAFF
V: TRBV6-1; J: TRBJ2-3; CDR3: CASREGDTQYF
V: TRBV5-1; J: TRBJ1-2; CDR3: CASSEGQPGYGYTF
V: TRBV6-1; J: TRBJ2-3; CDR3: CASSGGGVGTGQTTQYF
V: TRBV7-9; J: TRBJ2-1; CDR3: CASSLARAGGDNEQFF
V: TRBV15; J: TRBJ2-3; CDR3: CATSRAGTGLPDTQYF
V: TRBV21-1; J: TRBJ2-7; CDR3: CASNGDSSYGF
V: TRBV6-4; J: TRBJ2-7; CDR3: CASSPPVGGGAYEQYF
V: TRBV4-2; J: TRBJ2-6; CDR3: CASSPVDRGTGANVLTF
V: TRBV5-1; J: TRBJ2-5; CDR3: CASSLDQGLKTQYF
V: TRBV7-9; J: TRBJ1-2; CDR3: CASSLEAGGGYTF
V: TRBV19; J: TRBJ1-2; CDR3: CASTEGANYGYTF
V: TRBV5-6; J: TRBJ1-5; CDR3: CASSFWGLSNQPQHF
V: TRBV7-2; J: TRBJ1-1; CDR3: CASSLFGQSEAFF